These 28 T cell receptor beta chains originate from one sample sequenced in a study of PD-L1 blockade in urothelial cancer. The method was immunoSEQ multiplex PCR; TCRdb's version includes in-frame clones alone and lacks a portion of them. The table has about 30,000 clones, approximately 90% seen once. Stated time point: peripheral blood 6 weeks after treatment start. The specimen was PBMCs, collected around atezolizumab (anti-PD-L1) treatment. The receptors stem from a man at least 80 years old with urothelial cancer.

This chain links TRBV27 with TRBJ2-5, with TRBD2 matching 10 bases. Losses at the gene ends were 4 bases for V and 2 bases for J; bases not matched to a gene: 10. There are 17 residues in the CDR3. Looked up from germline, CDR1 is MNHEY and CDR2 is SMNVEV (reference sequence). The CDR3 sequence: CASSWLAGGARQETQYF. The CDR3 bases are TGTGCCAGCAGTTGGTTAGCGGGAGGAGCAAGACAAGAGACCCAGTACTTC.

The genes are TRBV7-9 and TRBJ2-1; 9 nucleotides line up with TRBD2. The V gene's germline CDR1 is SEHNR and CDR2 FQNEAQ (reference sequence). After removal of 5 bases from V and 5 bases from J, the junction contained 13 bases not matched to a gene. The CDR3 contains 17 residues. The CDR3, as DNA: TGTGCCAGCAGCAGCAAGCAGGTAGCGGGAGTCAACAATGAGCAGTTCTTC. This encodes CASSSKQVAGVNNEQFF.

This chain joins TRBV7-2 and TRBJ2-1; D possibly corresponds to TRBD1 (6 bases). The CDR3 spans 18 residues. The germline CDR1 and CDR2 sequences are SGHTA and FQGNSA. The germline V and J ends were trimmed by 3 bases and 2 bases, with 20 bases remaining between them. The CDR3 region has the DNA TGTGCCAGCAGCTTTAGGTTACAGGGATCAAAAACCTACAATGAGCAGTTCTTC. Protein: CASSFRLQGSKTYNEQFF.

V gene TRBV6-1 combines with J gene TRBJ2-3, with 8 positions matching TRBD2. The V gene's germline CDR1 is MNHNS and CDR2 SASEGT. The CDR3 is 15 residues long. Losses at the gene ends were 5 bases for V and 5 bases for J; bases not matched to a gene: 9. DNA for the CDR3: TGTGCCAGCAGTCCCCGAGCGGGAGCCGTAGATACGCAGTATTTT. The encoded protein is CASSPRAGAVDTQYF.

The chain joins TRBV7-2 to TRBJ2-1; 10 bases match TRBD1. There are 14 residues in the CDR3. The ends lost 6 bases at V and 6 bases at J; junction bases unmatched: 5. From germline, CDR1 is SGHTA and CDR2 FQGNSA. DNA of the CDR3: TGTGCCAGCAGGGCCGGGACAGGGGTCAATGAGCAGTTCTTC. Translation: CASRAGTGVNEQFF.

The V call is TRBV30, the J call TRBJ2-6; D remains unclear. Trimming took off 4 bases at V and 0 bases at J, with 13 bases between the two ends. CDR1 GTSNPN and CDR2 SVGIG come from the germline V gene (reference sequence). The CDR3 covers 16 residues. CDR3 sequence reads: CAWKGVSFSGANVLTF. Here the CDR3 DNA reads TGTGCCTGGAAAGGAGTTTCGTTCTCTGGGGCCAACGTCCTGACTTTC.

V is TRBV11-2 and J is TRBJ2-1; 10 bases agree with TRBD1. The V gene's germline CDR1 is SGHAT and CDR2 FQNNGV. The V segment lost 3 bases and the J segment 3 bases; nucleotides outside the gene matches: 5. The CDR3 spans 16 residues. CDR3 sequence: CASSFRDRGFYNEQFF. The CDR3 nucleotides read TGTGCCAGCAGCTTCCGGGACAGGGGTTTCTACAATGAGCAGTTCTTC.

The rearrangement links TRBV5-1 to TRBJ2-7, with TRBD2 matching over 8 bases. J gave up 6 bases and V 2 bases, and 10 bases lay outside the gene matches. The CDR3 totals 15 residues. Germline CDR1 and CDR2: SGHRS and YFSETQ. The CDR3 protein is CASSFGGAGEVEQYF. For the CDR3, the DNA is TGCGCCAGCAGCTTTGGAGGAGCGGGAGAGGTCGAGCAGTACTTC.

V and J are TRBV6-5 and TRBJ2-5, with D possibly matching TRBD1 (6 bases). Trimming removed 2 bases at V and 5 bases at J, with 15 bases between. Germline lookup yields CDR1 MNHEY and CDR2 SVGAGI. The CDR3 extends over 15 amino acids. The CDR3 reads CASSYGSGVAETQYF. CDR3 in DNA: TGTGCCAGCAGTTACGGATCAGGGGTGGCGGAGACCCAGTACTTC.

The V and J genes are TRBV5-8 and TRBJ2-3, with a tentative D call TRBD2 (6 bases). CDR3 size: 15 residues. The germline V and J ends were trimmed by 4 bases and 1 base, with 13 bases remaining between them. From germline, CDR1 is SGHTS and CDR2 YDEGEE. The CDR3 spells CASSKAGLRTDTQYF. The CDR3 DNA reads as TGTGCCAGCAGCAAAGCGGGTCTCCGCACAGATACGCAGTATTTT. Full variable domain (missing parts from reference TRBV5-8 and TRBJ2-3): EAGVTQSPTHLIKTRGQQATLRCSPISGHTSVYWYQQALGLGLQFLLWYDEGEERNRGNFPPRFSGRQFPNYSSELNVNALELEDSALYLCASSKAGLRTDTQYFGPGTRLTVL.

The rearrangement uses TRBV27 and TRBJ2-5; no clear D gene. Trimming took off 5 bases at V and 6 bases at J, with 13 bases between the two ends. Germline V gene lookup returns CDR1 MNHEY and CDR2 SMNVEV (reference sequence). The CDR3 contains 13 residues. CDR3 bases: TGTGCCAGCAGTCGCGGTGGTTCGAAGACCCAGTACTTC. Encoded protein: CASSRGGSKTQYF.

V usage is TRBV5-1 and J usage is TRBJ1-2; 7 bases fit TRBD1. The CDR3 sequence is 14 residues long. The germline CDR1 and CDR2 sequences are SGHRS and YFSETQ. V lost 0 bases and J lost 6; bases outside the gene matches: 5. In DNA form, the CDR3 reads TGCGCCAGCAGCTTGGACAGGGGCAAGGATGGCTACACCTTC. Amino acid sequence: CASSLDRGKDGYTF. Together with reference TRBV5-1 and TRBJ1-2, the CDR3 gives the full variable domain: KAGVTQTPRYLIKTRGQQVTLSCSPISGHRSVSWYQQTPGQGLQFLFEYFSETQRNKGNFPGRFSGRQFSNSRSEMNVSTLELGDSALYLCASSLDRGKDGYTFGSGTRLTVV.

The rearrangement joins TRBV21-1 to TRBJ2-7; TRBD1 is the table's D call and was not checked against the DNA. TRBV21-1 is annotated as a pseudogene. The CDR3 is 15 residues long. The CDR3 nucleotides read TGTGCCAGCAGCAACGGGGGACAGAGAACCTACGAGCAGTACTTC. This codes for CASSNGGQRTYEQYF.

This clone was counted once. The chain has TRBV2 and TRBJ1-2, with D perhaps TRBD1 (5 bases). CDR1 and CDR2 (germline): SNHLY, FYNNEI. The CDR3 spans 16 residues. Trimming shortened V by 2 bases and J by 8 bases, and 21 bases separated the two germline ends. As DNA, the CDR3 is TGTGCCAGCAGTGAACAATCCGGGACGAGGACTAACGGCTACACCTTC. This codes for CASSEQSGTRTNGYTF. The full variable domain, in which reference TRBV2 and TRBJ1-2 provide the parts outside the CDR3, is EPEVTQTPSHQVTQMGQEVILRCVPISNHLYFYWYRQILGQKVEFLVSFYNNEISEKSEIFDDQFSVERPDGSNFTLKIRSTKLEDSAMYFCASSEQSGTRTNGYTFGSGTRLTVV.

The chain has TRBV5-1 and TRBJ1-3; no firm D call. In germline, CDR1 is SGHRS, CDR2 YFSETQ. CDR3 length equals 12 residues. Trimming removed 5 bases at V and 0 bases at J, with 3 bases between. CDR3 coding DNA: TGCGCCAGCAGTCACTCTGGAAACACCATATATTTT. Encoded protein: CASSHSGNTIYF.

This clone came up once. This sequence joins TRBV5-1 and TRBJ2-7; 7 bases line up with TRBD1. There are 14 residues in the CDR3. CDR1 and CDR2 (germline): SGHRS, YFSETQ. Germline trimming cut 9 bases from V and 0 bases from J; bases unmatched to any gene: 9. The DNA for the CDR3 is TGCGCCACCTCACCAACAGGGGACTCCTACGAGCAGTACTTC. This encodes CATSPTGDSYEQYF.

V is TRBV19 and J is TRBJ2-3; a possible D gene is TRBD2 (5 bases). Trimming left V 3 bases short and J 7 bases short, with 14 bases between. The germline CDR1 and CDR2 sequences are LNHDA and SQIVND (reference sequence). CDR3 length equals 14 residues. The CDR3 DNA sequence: TGTGCCAGTAGTATCCCGGCGGGTACAAATACGCAGTATTTT. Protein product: CASSIPAGTNTQYF.

The CDR3: CASTDTAPGANVLTF. As DNA, the CDR3 is TGTGCCAGCACCGACACGGCTCCTGGGGCCAACGTCCTGACTTTC. The V and J genes are TRBV28 and TRBJ2-6; D uncertain. The CDR3 covers 15 residues. V was clipped by 7 bases and J by 2 bases, with 12 bases between them. Germline V gene sequence: CDR1 MDHEN, CDR2 SYDVKM.

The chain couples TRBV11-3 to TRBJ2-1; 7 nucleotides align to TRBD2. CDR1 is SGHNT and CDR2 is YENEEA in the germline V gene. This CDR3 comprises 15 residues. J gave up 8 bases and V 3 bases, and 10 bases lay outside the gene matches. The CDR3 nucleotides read TGTGCCAGCAGCTTCGCGGGAGTAGTCCCCTATGAGCAGTTCTTC. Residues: CASSFAGVVPYEQFF.

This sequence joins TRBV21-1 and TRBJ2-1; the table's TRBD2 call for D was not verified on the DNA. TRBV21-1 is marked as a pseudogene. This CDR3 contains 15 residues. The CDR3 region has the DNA TGTGCCAGCAAAAGTCGTAGCGGGAGCGGGCATGAGCAGTTCTTC. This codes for CASKSRSGSGHEQFF.

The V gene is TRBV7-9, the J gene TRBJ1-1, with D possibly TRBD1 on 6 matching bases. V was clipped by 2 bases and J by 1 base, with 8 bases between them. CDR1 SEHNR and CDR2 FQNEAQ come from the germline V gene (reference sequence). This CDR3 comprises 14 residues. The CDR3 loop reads CASSLSGANTEAFF. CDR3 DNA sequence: TGTGCCAGCAGCTTATCAGGGGCGAACACTGAAGCTTTCTTT.

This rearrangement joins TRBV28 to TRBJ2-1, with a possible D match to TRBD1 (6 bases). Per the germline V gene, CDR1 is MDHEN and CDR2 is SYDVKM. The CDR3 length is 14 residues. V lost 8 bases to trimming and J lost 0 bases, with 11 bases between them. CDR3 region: CASGGQSSYNEQFF. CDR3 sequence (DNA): TGTGCCAGCGGCGGACAGAGCTCCTACAATGAGCAGTTCTTC. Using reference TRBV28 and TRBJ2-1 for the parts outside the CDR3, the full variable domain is DVKVTQSSRYLVKRTGEKVFLECVQDMDHENMFWYRQDPGLGLRLIYFSYDVKMKEKGDIPEGYSVSREKKERFSLILESASTNQTSMYLCASGGQSSYNEQFFGPGTRLTVL.

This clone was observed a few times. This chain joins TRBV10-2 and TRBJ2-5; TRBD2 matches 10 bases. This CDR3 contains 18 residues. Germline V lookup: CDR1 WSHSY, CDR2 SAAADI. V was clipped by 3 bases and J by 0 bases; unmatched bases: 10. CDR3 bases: TGCGCCAGCAGTGACCCGTGGGGCCTAGCGGGAGACCAAGAGACCCAGTACTTC. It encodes CASSDPWGLAGDQETQYF.

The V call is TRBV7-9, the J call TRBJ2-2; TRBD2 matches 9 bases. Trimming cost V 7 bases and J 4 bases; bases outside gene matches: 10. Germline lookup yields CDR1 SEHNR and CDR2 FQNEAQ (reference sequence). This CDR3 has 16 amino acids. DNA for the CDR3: TGTGCCAGCATCAGACTAGCGGAACTTGTCACCGGGGAGCTGTTTTTT. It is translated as CASIRLAELVTGELFF. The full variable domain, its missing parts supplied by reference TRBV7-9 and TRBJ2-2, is DTGVSQNPRHKITKRGQNVTFRCDPISEHNRLYWYRQTLGQGPEFLTYFQNEAQLEKSRLLSDRFSAERPKGSFSTLEIQRTEQGDSAMYLCASIRLAELVTGELFFGEGSRLTVL.

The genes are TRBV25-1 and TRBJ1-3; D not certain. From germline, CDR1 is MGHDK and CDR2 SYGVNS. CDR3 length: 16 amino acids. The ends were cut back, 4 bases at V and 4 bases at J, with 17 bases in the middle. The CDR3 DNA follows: TGTGCCAGCAGTGCACTGACGCTGGGCTTGGGAAACACCATATATTTT. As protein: CASSALTLGLGNTIYF.

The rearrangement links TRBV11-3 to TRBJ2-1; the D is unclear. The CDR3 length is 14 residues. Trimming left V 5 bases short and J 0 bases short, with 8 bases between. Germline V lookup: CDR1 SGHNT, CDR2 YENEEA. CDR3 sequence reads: CASSPTSSYNEQFF. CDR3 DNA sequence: TGTGCCAGCAGCCCCACCAGCTCCTACAATGAGCAGTTCTTC.

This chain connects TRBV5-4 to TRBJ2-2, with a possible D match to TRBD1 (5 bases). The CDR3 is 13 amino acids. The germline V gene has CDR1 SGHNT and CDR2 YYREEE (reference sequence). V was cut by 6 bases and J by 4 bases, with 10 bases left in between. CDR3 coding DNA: TGTGCCAGCAACACCGACAGCACCGGGGAGCTGTTTTTT. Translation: CASNTDSTGELFF.

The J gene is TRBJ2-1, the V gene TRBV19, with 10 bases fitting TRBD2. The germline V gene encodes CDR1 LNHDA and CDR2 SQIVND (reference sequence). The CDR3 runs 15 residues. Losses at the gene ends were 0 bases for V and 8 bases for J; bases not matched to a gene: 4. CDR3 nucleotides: TGTGCCAGTAGTATAGAGCCGGGACTAGCGCATGAGCAGTTCTTC. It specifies CASSIEPGLAHEQFF.